What follows are 20 T cell receptor beta chains derived from one specimen sequenced in a study of neurological immune-mediated disorders. TCRdb passed the 5' RACE reads through MiXCR, listing each CDR3 protein once. The sample has tens of thousands of distinct CDR3 sequences, approximately 11% seen once. Indicated time point: longitudinal time-point 1 (baseline). What was sequenced was PBMCs. Every receptor here comes from a male donor with HTLV-1-associated myelopathy (HAM/TSP).

This clonotype has a count of ten or more. The genes are TRBV5-6 and TRBJ1-5, with no clear D. The ends were cut back, 3 bases at V and 4 bases at J, with 14 bases in the middle. Germline loops: CDR1 SGHDT, CDR2 YYEEEE. The CDR3 is made up of 15 amino acids. The CDR3 nucleotides are TGTGCCAGCAGCTCTCTTCGGGTCGGTAATCAGCCCCAGCATTTT. Encoded protein: CASSSLRVGNQPQHF.

This clonotype was recorded many times. The rearrangement links TRBV5-1 to TRBJ1-1; D possibly corresponds to TRBD1 (5 bases). The V end lost 1 base, the J end lost 5 bases, and 9 bases lay between the germline ends. This CDR3 comprises 13 residues. Per germline, CDR1 SGHRS and CDR2 YFSETQ. The CDR3 loop is CASSLSPGTEAFF. Here the CDR3 DNA reads TGCGCCAGCAGCTTGTCTCCAGGGACTGAAGCTTTCTTT.

Many counts were recorded for this clonotype. The rearrangement uses TRBV7-2 and TRBJ1-2, with 7 positions matching TRBD1. Germline V gene lookup returns CDR1 SGHTA and CDR2 FQGNSA. J was trimmed by 3 bases and V by 2 bases; bases with no gene match: 6. CDR3 size: 15 residues. Here the CDR3 DNA reads TGTGCCAGCAGCTTAACACGACAGGGATACTATGGCTACACCTTC. Translating gives CASSLTRQGYYGYTF.

This clonotype has ten or more counts. The V gene is TRBV5-1, the J gene TRBJ1-1, with D unclear. The CDR3 length is 11 residues. The ends were cut back, 0 bases at V and 7 bases at J, with 4 bases in the middle. Per the germline V gene, CDR1 is SGHRS and CDR2 is YFSETQ. CDR3 protein: CASSLDLEAFF. CDR3 DNA sequence: TGCGCCAGCAGCTTGGACCTTGAAGCTTTCTTT.

This clonotype showed up many times. The genes are TRBV29-1 and TRBJ2-7; D perhaps matches TRBD1 (5 bases). This CDR3 is built from 11 residues. Germline V lookup: CDR1 SQVTM, CDR2 ANQGSEA. Trimming pared 4 bases from V and 3 bases from J, leaving 7 bases between. CDR3 sequence (DNA): TGCAGCGTTGGAACAGGCTACGAGCAGTACTTC. This sequence encodes CSVGTGYEQYF.

This clonotype occurred many times. The rearrangement uses TRBV7-9 and TRBJ2-7; 9 nucleotides align to TRBD1. The V gene end was trimmed by 4 bases and the J gene end by 3 bases; junction bases not matched to a gene: 10. The germline V gene has CDR1 SEHNR and CDR2 FQNEAQ (reference sequence). This CDR3 spans 16 amino acids. The CDR3 nucleotides are TGTGCCAGCAGCTCCTCCCGGGACAGGGCGATCTACGAGCAGTACTTC. Protein: CASSSSRDRAIYEQYF. Based on the CDR3 plus reference TRBV7-9 and TRBJ2-7, the full variable domain is DTGVSQNPRHKITKRGQNVTFRCDPISEHNRLYWYRQTLGQGPEFLTYFQNEAQLEKSRLLSDRFSAERPKGSFSTLEIQRTEQGDSAMYLCASSSSRDRAIYEQYFGPGTRLTVT.

This clonotype was recorded at least ten times. This sequence joins TRBV7-9 and TRBJ1-2, with unresolved D. Trimming took 1 base from V and 2 from J, leaving 11 bases between them. The germline V gene encodes CDR1 SEHNR and CDR2 FQNEAQ (reference sequence). The CDR3 totals 15 residues. The CDR3: CASSLGGGLNYGYTF. The CDR3 DNA sequence: TGTGCCAGCAGCTTAGGAGGAGGGCTCAACTATGGCTACACCTTC.

J is TRBJ2-3 and V is TRBV4-3; 7 nucleotides align to TRBD2. The germline V gene has CDR1 LGHNA and CDR2 YSLEER. The CDR3 runs 16 residues. V was pared by 0 bases and J by 0 bases, with 3 bases of the junction left unmatched. CDR3: CASSQDGGSSTDTQYF. The CDR3 DNA is TGCGCCAGCAGCCAAGACGGGGGGTCTAGCACAGATACGCAGTATTTT.

This clonotype was found many times. This chain uses TRBV6-1 with TRBJ2-3, with 8 nucleotides matching TRBD2. CDR1 is MNHNS and CDR2 is SASEGT in the germline V gene. The CDR3 runs to 16 residues. V was pared by 6 bases and J by 3 bases, with 11 bases of the junction left unmatched. The CDR3 DNA reads as TGTGCCAGCAGCGTTTTGTCGCGGGGGGCGACAGATACGCAGTATTTT. It specifies CASSVLSRGATDTQYF.

This clonotype showed up many times. V gene TRBV9 combines with J gene TRBJ1-1; the D is unclear. The germline gives CDR1 SGDLS, CDR2 YYNGEE. V lost 0 bases and J lost 3, with 9 bases in between. The CDR3 has 14 residues. CDR3 sequence (DNA): TGTGCCAGCAGCGTAGATGACGGTTACACTGAAGCTTTCTTT. It codes for CASSVDDGYTEAFF.

This clonotype appeared many times. This chain links TRBV7-9 with TRBJ1-4; TRBD1 might be the D (5 bases). CDR3 size: 12 residues. Germline V lookup: CDR1 SEHNR, CDR2 FQNEAQ (reference sequence). The germline V and J ends were trimmed by 5 bases and 9 bases, with 10 bases remaining between them. CDR3 bases: TGTGCCAGCAGCCAGACAGAAAAAAAACTGTTTTTT. The encoded protein is CASSQTEKKLFF.

On this clonotype: A single base separates this from a much larger clone, so it may be a read error. The chain is built from TRBV5-1 and TRBJ1-4; D ambiguous. Per germline, CDR1 SGHRS and CDR2 YFSETQ. The CDR3 is 15 residues long. CDR3 residues: CANSPQTSGREKLFF. DNA of the CDR3: TGCGCCAACAGCCCCCAGACCTCCGGCAGGGAAAAACTGTTTTTT.

Ten or more counts support this clonotype. The genes are TRBV4-3 and TRBJ1-6, with 7 bases aligning to TRBD1. The V segment lost 1 base and the J segment 7 bases; nucleotides outside the gene matches: 4. Germline assignment: CDR1 LGHNA and CDR2 YSLEER. The CDR3 is 15 residues long. The DNA of the CDR3 is TGCGCCAGCAGCCAAGTCAACAGGGGCAATTCACCCCTCCACTTT. Translated, it gives CASSQVNRGNSPLHF.

This clonotype appeared many times. The rearrangement uses TRBV7-2 and TRBJ1-2; TRBD1 is a possible D gene (5 bases). V was cut by 8 bases and J by 4 bases, with 14 bases left in between. CDR1 and CDR2 (germline): SGHTA, FQGNSA. The CDR3 contains 13 residues. The chain's CDR3 is CASGMTDLYGYTF. Written as DNA, the CDR3 is TGTGCCAGCGGGATGACAGACCTCTATGGCTACACCTTC.

Concerning this clonotype: An end of the junction does not agree with germline; a read error may underlie this. This sequence joins TRBV5-1 and TRBJ2-4, with unresolved D. This CDR3 is built from 18 residues. Looked up from germline, CDR1 is SGHRS and CDR2 is YFSETQ. In DNA form, the CDR3 reads TGCGCCAGTAGCTCCGACCCAGGAATAAAGGGAGCCAAAAACATTCAGTACTTC. Its protein product is CASSSDPGIKGAKNIQYF.

In its sample, this clonotype was seen many times. J is TRBJ2-2 and V is TRBV25-1, with 10 bases aligning to TRBD1. The V gene's germline CDR1 is MGHDK and CDR2 SYGVNS. This CDR3 spans 15 amino acids. The V and J ends lost 6 bases and 4 bases, in that order; junction bases with no gene match: 5. CDR3 nucleotides: TGTGCCAGCAGGGGACAGGGGTTTGCCACCGGGGAGCTGTTTTTT. It specifies CASRGQGFATGELFF.

This clonotype was detected ten times or more. The rearrangement links TRBV7-2 to TRBJ2-3, with a weak D call TRBD2 (5 bases). V was cut by 4 bases and J by 4 bases, with 12 bases left in between. The CDR3 covers 14 residues. CDR1 and CDR2 (germline): SGHTA, FQGNSA. CDR3 residues: CASSSGFGADTQYF. Written as DNA, the CDR3 is TGTGCCAGCAGCTCAGGTTTCGGGGCAGATACGCAGTATTTT.

The sample holds many counts of this clonotype. This chain uses TRBV28 with TRBJ2-7; D possibly uses TRBD1 or TRBD2 (5 bases each). The germline gives CDR1 MDHEN, CDR2 SYDVKM. Trimming removed 3 bases at V and 2 bases at J, with 11 bases between. The CDR3 has 14 amino acids. CDR3 coding DNA: TGTGCCAGCAGTTTTTCGGGACGGACCTACGAGCAGTACTTC. Translating it yields CASSFSGRTYEQYF.

This clonotype was found many times. This chain joins TRBV6-1 and TRBJ1-1, with 7 bases fitting TRBD1. Per the germline V gene, CDR1 is MNHNS and CDR2 is SASEGT. This CDR3 spans 14 amino acids. V lost 6 bases to trimming and J lost 0 bases; unmatched junction nucleotides: 4. The DNA of the CDR3 is TGTGCCAGCAGGATGGGACAGATGAACACTGAAGCTTTCTTT. Its protein is CASRMGQMNTEAFF.

This clonotype appeared many times. This chain uses TRBV7-7 with TRBJ2-6; D is perhaps TRBD1 (5 bases). CDR3 length: 17 amino acids. V lost 1 base, J lost 1 base, and 11 bases lay in between. The germline V gene has CDR1 SSHAT and CDR2 FNYEAQ (reference sequence). DNA of the CDR3: TGTGCCAGCAGCTTAGGGACACCTACTTCTGGGGCCAACGTCCTGACTTTC. Its translation: CASSLGTPTSGANVLTF.